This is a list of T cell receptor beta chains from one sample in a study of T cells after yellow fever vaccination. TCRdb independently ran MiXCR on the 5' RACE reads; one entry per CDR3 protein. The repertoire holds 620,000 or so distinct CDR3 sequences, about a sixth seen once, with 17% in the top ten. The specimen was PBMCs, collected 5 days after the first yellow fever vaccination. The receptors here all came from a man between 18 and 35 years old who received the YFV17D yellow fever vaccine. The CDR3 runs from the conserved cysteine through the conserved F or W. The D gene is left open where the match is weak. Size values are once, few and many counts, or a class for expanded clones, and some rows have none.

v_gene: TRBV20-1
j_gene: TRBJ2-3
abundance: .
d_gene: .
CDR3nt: TGCAGTGCTTGGAGGGGCTACAGCACAGATACGCAGTATTTT
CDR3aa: CSAWRGYSTDTQYF

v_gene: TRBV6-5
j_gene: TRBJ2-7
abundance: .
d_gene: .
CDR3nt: TGTGCCAGCAGGTCCTCAGGGGTCGAGCAGTACTTC
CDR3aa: CASRSSGVEQYF

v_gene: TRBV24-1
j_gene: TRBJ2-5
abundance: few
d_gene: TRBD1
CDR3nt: TGTGCCACCAGTGACCCGGGACAGGCTGGTGAGACCCAGTACTTC
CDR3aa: CATSDPGQAGETQYF

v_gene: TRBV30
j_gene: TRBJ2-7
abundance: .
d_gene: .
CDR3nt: TGTGCCTGGAGTGTACCCGGGGATCTGCACTACGAGCAGTACTTC
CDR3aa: CAWSVPGDLHYEQYF

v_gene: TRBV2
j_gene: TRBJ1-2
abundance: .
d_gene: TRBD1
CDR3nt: TGTGCCAGCAGGGGACCGGGACAGTTCTATGGCTACACCTTC
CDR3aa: CASRGPGQFYGYTF

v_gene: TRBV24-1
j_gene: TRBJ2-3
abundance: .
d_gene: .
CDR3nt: TGTGCCACCAGTGATTTTCCTGCCCGCACAGATACGCAGTATTTT
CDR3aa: CATSDFPARTDTQYF

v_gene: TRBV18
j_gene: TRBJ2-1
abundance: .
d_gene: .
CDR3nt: TGTGCCAGCTCACCACCAGCCCAAGGGGGTGAGCAGTTCTTC
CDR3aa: CASSPPAQGGEQFF

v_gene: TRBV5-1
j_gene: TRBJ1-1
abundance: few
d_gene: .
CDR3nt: TGCGCCAGCAGCTTGACGGCTCGGGGGGGCACTGAAGCTTTCTTT
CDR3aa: CASSLTARGGTEAFF

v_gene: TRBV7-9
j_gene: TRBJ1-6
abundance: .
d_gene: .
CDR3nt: TGTGCCAGCAGCGAGACCGGGGGGTATAATTCACCCCTCCACTTT
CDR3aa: CASSETGGYNSPLHF

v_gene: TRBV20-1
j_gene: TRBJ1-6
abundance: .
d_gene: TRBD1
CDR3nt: TGCAGTGCTATTTTCTCGACAGGGATTAATTCACCCCTCCACTTT
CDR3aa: CSAIFSTGINSPLHF

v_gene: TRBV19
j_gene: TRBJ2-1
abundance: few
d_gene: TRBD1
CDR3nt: TGTGCCAGTAGTATGGGGGACAGCTCCTACAATGAGCAGTTCTTC
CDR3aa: CASSMGDSSYNEQFF

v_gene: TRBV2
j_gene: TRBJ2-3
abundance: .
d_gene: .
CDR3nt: TGTGCCAGCAGTGAAGGGCAGGGCGTAGGGACAGATACGCAGTATTTT
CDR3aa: CASSEGQGVGTDTQYF

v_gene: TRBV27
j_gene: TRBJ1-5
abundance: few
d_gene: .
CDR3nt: TGTGCCAGCAGTTCTCTCCAGGGTATTCAGCCCCAGCATTTT
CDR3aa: CASSSLQGIQPQHF

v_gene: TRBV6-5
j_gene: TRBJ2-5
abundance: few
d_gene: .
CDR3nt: TGTGCCAGCAGTCCGGGCAGTCCTCCCCAAGAGACCCAGTACTTC
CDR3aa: CASSPGSPPQETQYF

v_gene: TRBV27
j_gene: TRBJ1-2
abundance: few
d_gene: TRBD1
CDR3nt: TGTGCCAGCAGTCCAGACCAGGGACAGGGCGGGAACTATGGCTACACCTTC
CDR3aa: CASSPDQGQGGNYGYTF

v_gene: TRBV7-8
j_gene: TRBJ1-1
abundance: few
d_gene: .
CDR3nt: TGTGCCAGCAGCTTAGCGCAGGGCGGGACCACTGAAGCTTTCTTT
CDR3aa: CASSLAQGGTTEAFF